The 3 T cell receptor beta chains listed next were all sequenced from one sample in a study of cytomegalovirus exposure and HLA in healthy donors. It was with 60 Vbeta and 13 Jbeta primers that the PCR ran. Data came from immunoSEQ multiplex PCR; TCRdb stores just in-frame clones and leaves some out. The sample records hundreds of thousands of clones, roughly 82% being singletons. Input material: PBMCs. The receptors were sampled from a man between 35 and 55 years old in good health and CMV-seropositive.

The J gene is TRBJ1-2, the V gene TRBV5-1, with 9 positions matching TRBD1. J lost 5 bases, V lost 4 bases, and 9 bases had no gene match. The germline CDR1 and CDR2 sequences are SGHRS and YFSETQ. This CDR3 is 15 amino acids long. CDR3 amino acids: CASSVGDRAEYGYTF. The DNA for the CDR3 is TGCGCCAGCAGCGTCGGGGACAGGGCTGAGTATGGCTACACCTTC.

This sequence joins TRBV9 and TRBJ2-1; tentatively, D is TRBD2 (5 bases). The CDR3 has 15 residues. Per the germline V gene, CDR1 is SGDLS and CDR2 is YYNGEE. V lost 0 bases, J lost 6 bases, and 13 bases lay in between. This CDR3 reads CASSVGASSGNEQFF. For the CDR3, the DNA is TGTGCCAGCAGCGTAGGGGCTAGCTCCGGCAATGAGCAGTTCTTC.

The chain combines TRBV9 with TRBJ1-1; D is possibly TRBD1 (5 bases). V was clipped by 3 bases and J by 2 bases, with 14 bases between them. This CDR3 is built from 15 residues. In germline, CDR1 is SGDLS, CDR2 YYNGEE. CDR3 bases: TGTGCCAGCAGCGGCGAGGTACAGGCTAACACTGAAGCTTTCTTT. This sequence encodes CASSGEVQANTEAFF.